The clone carrying this T cell receptor beta chain was observed a few times. This specimen comes from a study of identical twins. Germline V lookup: CDR1 SGHRS, CDR2 YFSETQ. The trim removed 1 base at V and 1 base at J, leaving 3 bases unmatched. The CDR3 is made up of 16 amino acids. It was template switching that added a universal primer site, and there were unique molecular identifiers on the cDNA. From the 5' RACE reads, TCRdb called clonotypes with MiXCR, one entry per CDR3 protein. Of about 550,000 distinct CDR3 sequences in the sample, approximately 20% are singletons; the top ten hold around 0.47%. These data also featured in a second study, about yellow fever vaccine responses in identical twins.

This clonotype was sampled from a woman in her late teens or twenties in good health. Sequenced: CD4+ T cells sorted from blood. The rearrangement links TRBV5-1 to TRBJ2-2, with 8 bases identical to TRBD2. CDR3 bases: TGCGCCAGCAGCTTGACTAGCGGAGTGAACACCGGGGAGCTGTTTTTT. It specifies CASSLTSGVNTGELFF. Together with reference TRBV5-1 and TRBJ2-2, the CDR3 gives the full variable domain: KAGVTQTPRYLIKTRGQQVTLSCSPISGHRSVSWYQQTPGQGLQFLFEYFSETQRNKGNFPGRFSGRQFSNSRSEMNVSTLELGDSALYLCASSLTSGVNTGELFFGEGSRLTVL.